Listed below are T cell receptor beta chains from one sample, sequenced in a study of T cell repertoires in cytomegalovirus infection. TCRdb ran MiXCR on the reads and lists one entry per CDR3 protein. Of 86,000 or so distinct CDR3 sequences listed, under 30% were seen once; the top ten hold 50%. Their target antigens are unknown. This material consisted of CD8+ T cells from cultured PBMCs, taken from culture after CMV antigen stimulation. The source of these receptors is a human donor in good health (CMV status not recorded). Some clones in this sample may be carry-over from other donors' samples. The CDR3 runs from the conserved cysteine through the conserved F or W. D genes are given only for firm matches. Expanded clones get a size class; other rows say once, few or many, or leave the size out.

cdr3_nt | cdr3_aa | d_call | j_call | clone_size | v_call
TGCAGTGCTAGTCCTTGGGACGCCTTCCCCACAGATACGCAGTATTTT | CSASPWDAFPTDTQYF | NA | TRBJ2-3 | few | TRBV20-1
TGTGCCAGCAGCTTAGCACAAAATCAGCCCCAGCATTTT | CASSLAQNQPQHF | NA | TRBJ1-5 | NA | TRBV7-6
TGTGCCAGCAGCTTGGATAGGAGGACAGGGCGGAATTCACCCCTCCACTTT | CASSLDRRTGRNSPLHF | TRBD1 | TRBJ1-6 | many | TRBV5-4
TGTGCCAGCAGTGAGGACAGGGGCCGTGCCACTGAAGCTTTCTTT | CASSEDRGRATEAFF | TRBD1 | TRBJ1-1 | few | TRBV25-1
TGTGCCAGCAGTTACACTAGCGGGGGGGCGACGAGATCCGGGGAGCTGTTTTTT | CASSYTSGGATRSGELFF | TRBD2 | TRBJ2-2 | many | TRBV6-2/TRBV6-3
TGTGCCAGCAGCAGCGGACAATTTAGCAATCAGTCCCAGCATTTT | CASSSGQFSNQSQHF | NA | TRBJ1-5 | NA | TRBV12-3/TRBV12-4
TGCAGCGTTGGCCGGGACCCCGGGGAGCTGTTTTTT | CSVGRDPGELFF | NA | TRBJ2-2 | NA | TRBV29-1
TGTGCCAGCTCCAGGGGGATAACTGAAGCTTTCTTT | CASSRGITEAFF | TRBD1 | TRBJ1-1 | NA | TRBV9
TGTGCCAGTAAAGATTTTAGCGGGAGCCTCTACGAGCAGTACTTC | CASKDFSGSLYEQYF | TRBD2 | TRBJ2-7 | NA | TRBV27
TGTGCCACCAGTGCCAAGACTAGCGGGAGTGATACGCAGTATTTT | CATSAKTSGSDTQYF | TRBD2 | TRBJ2-3 | NA | TRBV24-1